This is a list of T cell receptor beta chains from one sample in a study of T cell changes during pregnancy in multiple sclerosis. Assay used: immunoSEQ multiplex PCR; TCRdb lists only in-frame clones, some missing. This table has 45,000 to 55,000 clones, roughly 89% appearing once. This specimen consisted of peripheral blood, obtained in the first trimester of pregnancy. The source is a female donor with multiple sclerosis, enrolled in a pregnancy study. CDR3s include the opening cysteine and the closing phenylalanine or tryptophan. The order of the fields is D gene, V gene, clone size, J gene, CDR3 protein, CDR3 DNA. D genes are given only for firm matches. Some rows have no size entry. The others give once, few or many, or a class for an expanded clone.

>.|TRBV7-2|.|TRBJ2-2
CASSFGSANTGELFF
TGTGCCAGCAGCTTTGGCAGTGCGAACACCGGGGAGCTGTTTTTT
>.|TRBV19|.|TRBJ2-6
CASRNWTRLSGANVLTF
TGTGCCAGTAGAAACTGGACACGACTCTCTGGGGCCAACGTCCTGACTTTC
>.|TRBV9|.|TRBJ2-5
CASNTGTKQAVQETQYF
TGTGCCAGCAATACGGGAACCAAGCAAGCAGTCCAAGAGACCCAGTACTTC
>.|TRBV2|.|TRBJ1-1
CASSGIRDTEAFF
TGTGCCAGCAGTGGTATTAGAGACACTGAAGCTTTCTTT
>.|TRBV19|few|TRBJ1-6
CASSVGHRYNSPLHF
TGTGCCAGTAGTGTCGGACACAGATATAATTCACCCCTCCACTTT
>.|TRBV10-3|.|TRBJ2-1
CAISEDGVVGNEQFF
TGTGCCATCAGTGAGGACGGAGTGGTTGGTAATGAGCAGTTCTTC
>TRBD1|TRBV30|once|TRBJ2-1
CAWSGWGDRGGKHSYNEQFF
TGTGCCTGGAGTGGCTGGGGGGACAGGGGGGGAAAACACTCCTACAATGAGCAGTTCTTC
>TRBD1|TRBV5-4|few|TRBJ2-7
CASSSPQQGAYEQYF
TGTGCCAGCAGCTCACCCCAACAGGGGGCCTACGAGCAGTACTTC
>.|TRBV18|.|TRBJ2-3
CASSATEDTQYF
TGTGCCAGCTCAGCCACGGAGGATACGCAGTATTTT
>.|TRBV2|.|TRBJ1-5
CASRAGYDSNQPQHF
TGTGCCAGCAGGGCAGGGTACGACAGCAATCAGCCCCAGCATTTT
>TRBD1|TRBV4-2|.|TRBJ2-5
CASSRMGQGDHKETQYF
TGTGCCAGCAGCCGTATGGGACAGGGGGACCATAAAGAGACCCAGTACTTC
>.|TRBV5-1|once|TRBJ1-4
CASSITPAANEKLFF
TGCGCCAGCAGCATTACCCCGGCGGCTAATGAAAAACTGTTTTTT
>.|TRBV6-5|once|TRBJ2-3
CASSPRTALTDTQYF
TGTGCCAGCAGTCCTCGGACAGCGCTCACAGATACGCAGTATTTT
>.|TRBV27|.|TRBJ1-5
CASRATTSRNQPQHF
TGTGCCAGCAGGGCTACTACCTCTAGAAATCAGCCCCAGCATTTT
>.|TRBV9|.|TRBJ2-5
CASSPLGETQYF
TGTGCCAGCAGCCCTCTCGGGGAGACCCAGTACTTC
>TRBD1|TRBV4-1|.|TRBJ1-3
CASSRRDRDGNTIYF
TGCGCCAGCAGCCGCCGGGACAGAGATGGAAACACCATATATTTT
>TRBD1|TRBV18|.|TRBJ2-7
CASSRPGQGASYEQYF
TGTGCCAGCTCACGGCCGGGACAGGGGGCTTCCTACGAGCAGTACTTC
>.|TRBV27|.|TRBJ1-5
CASSLSGGGSYPQHF
TGTGCCAGCAGTTTATCGGGGGGAGGGTCATACCCCCAGCATTTT
>.|TRBV6-5|.|TRBJ2-1
CASSPGLNEQFF
TGTGCCAGCAGTCCGGGTCTTAATGAGCAGTTCTTC
>.|TRBV29-1|.|TRBJ1-5
CSGKTGTKDQPQHF
TGCAGCGGAAAAACCGGGACAAAGGATCAGCCCCAGCATTTT
>TRBD1|TRBV18|.|TRBJ1-1
CASSPLGDRGQVEAFF
TGTGCCAGCTCACCATTAGGGGACAGGGGGCAGGTTGAAGCTTTCTTT
>.|TRBV9|.|TRBJ2-3
CASSVGAESTDTQYF
TGTGCCAGCAGCGTAGGGGCAGAGAGCACAGATACGCAGTATTTT
>TRBD1|TRBV28|.|TRBJ2-7
CASSPVDRGLPYEQYF
TGTGCCAGCAGCCCCGTCGACAGGGGGCTACCCTACGAGCAGTACTTC
>.|TRBV6-6|once|TRBJ2-4
CASIDRKLLAKNIQYF
TGTGCCAGCATAGACAGAAAGCTTCTAGCCAAAAACATTCAGTACTTC
>.|TRBV30|.|TRBJ1-5
CAWSERGRGNQPQHF
TGTGCCTGGAGCGAAAGGGGCCGAGGCAATCAGCCCCAGCATTTT
>.|TRBV5-1|.|TRBJ1-2
CASSSLRGGYTF
TGCGCCAGCAGCTCGCTCAGGGGAGGCTACACCTTC
>TRBD1|TRBV18|.|TRBJ2-1
CASSKTGTGLGNEQFF
TGTGCCAGCTCGAAAACCGGGACAGGGTTGGGGAATGAGCAGTTCTTC
>.|TRBV5-6|.|TRBJ1-2
CASSGPYRAYGYTF
TGTGCCAGCAGCGGACCCTACAGGGCTTATGGCTACACCTTC
>TRBD1|TRBV7-2|.|TRBJ2-7
CASSLQGAHEQYF
TGTGCCAGCAGCCTACAGGGGGCCCACGAGCAGTACTTC
>TRBD1|TRBV19|.|TRBJ1-2
CASSTTTGVGGYTF
TGTGCCAGTAGTACAACAACAGGGGTAGGTGGCTACACCTTC
>TRBD1|TRBV6-5|.|TRBJ2-3
CASSRDRASDTQYF
TGTGCCAGCAGTCGAGACAGGGCAAGCGATACGCAGTATTTT
>TRBD1|TRBV18|.|TRBJ1-2
CASSRSGQGANGYTF
TGTGCCAGCTCACGATCGGGACAGGGAGCTAATGGCTACACCTTC
>TRBD1|TRBV28|few|TRBJ1-6
CASKYSPGGRGPYNSPLHF
TGTGCCAGCAAGTACTCCCCGGGCGGCAGGGGGCCTTATAATTCACCCCTCCACTTT
>TRBD1|TRBV6-5|once|TRBJ1-3
CASSSQGGFSGNTIYF
TGTGCCAGCAGTTCTCAGGGGGGTTTCTCTGGAAACACCATATATTTT
>.|TRBV19|.|TRBJ1-4
CASTTSHGVEKLFF
TGTGCCAGTACCACATCCCACGGGGTTGAAAAACTGTTTTTT
>TRBD2|TRBV7-3|.|TRBJ2-1
CASSLFRGSGGANEQFF
TGTGCCAGCAGCTTATTCCGTGGAAGCGGGGGGGCGAATGAGCAGTTCTTC
>.|TRBV7-2|.|TRBJ1-1
CASSPIGGRTEAFF
TGTGCCAGCAGCCCCATCGGGGGGCGCACTGAAGCTTTCTTT
>.|TRBV7-2|.|TRBJ1-1
CASSSGLNREKAFF
TGTGCCAGCAGCTCGGGGCTAAACCGGGAGAAAGCTTTCTTT
>TRBD1|TRBV14|.|TRBJ2-7
CASSQDKQGAVLETYEQYF
TGTGCCAGCAGCCAAGATAAACAGGGGGCGGTTTTAGAAACCTACGAGCAGTACTTC
>TRBD1|TRBV7-9|.|TRBJ1-2
CASSSTGDGYTF
TGTGCCAGCAGCTCTACAGGGGATGGCTACACCTTC
>TRBD2|TRBV18|.|TRBJ2-7
CASSPERGGSYEQYF
TGTGCCAGCTCACCGGAGCGGGGGGGATCCTACGAGCAGTACTTC
>.|TRBV27|.|TRBJ1-6
CASSLYGGASSYNSPLHF
TGTGCCAGCAGTTTATACGGAGGGGCTAGCTCCTATAATTCACCCCTCCACTTT
>.|TRBV7-2|.|TRBJ1-1
CASSLSGPFEAFF
TGTGCCAGCAGCTTAAGTGGCCCGTTTGAAGCTTTCTTT
>.|TRBV5-1|.|TRBJ1-3
CASKAATSGNTIYF
TGCGCCAGCAAGGCGGCAACCTCTGGAAACACCATATATTTT
>TRBD1|TRBV6-1|.|TRBJ2-1
CASSELGQGDGEQFF
TGTGCCAGCAGTGAATTGGGACAGGGAGATGGTGAGCAGTTCTTC
>.|TRBV28|.|TRBJ1-1
CASCPRYDEAFF
TGTGCCAGCTGCCCGAGGTACGATGAAGCTTTCTTT
>.|TRBV28|.|TRBJ1-2
CASSLSGGPNYGYTF
TGTGCCAGCAGTTTATCGGGGGGTCCTAACTATGGCTACACCTTC
>TRBD1|TRBV10-3|.|TRBJ1-1
CAISDPKGTGGTMNTEAFF
TGTGCCATCAGTGATCCGAAGGGGACAGGGGGCACTATGAACACTGAAGCTTTCTTT
>.|TRBV5-5|.|TRBJ1-2
CASSDLTGFYGYTF
TGTGCCAGCAGCGACCTAACAGGGTTCTATGGCTACACCTTC
>.|TRBV7-6|.|TRBJ2-5
CASSLSWTSQETQYF
TGTGCCAGCAGCTTATCGTGGACAAGTCAAGAGACCCAGTACTTC
>.|TRBV4-1|few|TRBJ1-6
CASSHLGARSQGSPLHF
TGCGCCAGCAGCCACTTGGGGGCCCGGAGCCAGGGATCACCCCTCCACTTT
>.|TRBV2|.|TRBJ1-5
CASSELTVRHF
TGTGCCAGCAGTGAACTAACGGTTCGGCATTTT
>TRBD2|TRBV2|once|TRBJ2-2
CASSYAGGTNTGELFF
TGTGCCAGCAGTTATGCGGGGGGTACGAACACCGGGGAGCTGTTTTTT
>.|TRBV6-6|.|TRBJ1-2
CASRGGDGYTF
TGTGCCAGCAGGGGAGGGGATGGCTACACCTTC
>TRBD1|TRBV28|.|TRBJ2-7
CASSTAGGTYEQYF
TGTGCCAGCAGCACAGCAGGGGGCACCTACGAGCAGTACTTC